The 15 T cell receptor beta chains listed next were all sequenced from one sample in a study of tissue T cells after allogeneic stem cell transplantation. Time point meaning: mouse harvest day 7 after allogeneic transplant. Tail vein injection delivered 10^7 T-cell-depleted bone marrow cells and 10^6 splenic CD5+ T cells. Measured with immunoSEQ multiplex PCR; TCRdb has only the in-frame clones, and not every one. The sample lists 6,000 or so clones; approximately 50% were seen once. The sample consisted of gut tissue. The receptors originated from a female BALB/c mouse given C57BL/6 T cells with graft-versus-host disease after an allogeneic hematopoietic cell transplant.

In its sample, this clone was seen a few times. Here the gene names and germline are mouse. The read comes to an end 1 residue before the CDR3 does, leaving the germline J gene to fill in the end. The V gene is TRBV26, the J gene TRBJ2-2; the match to TRBD2 covers 11 bases. The V gene end was trimmed by 7 bases and the J gene end by 0 bases; junction bases not matched to a gene: 4. The CDR3 is 16 amino acids. Per germline, CDR1 KGHPV and CDR2 FQNQEV (reference sequence). The sequenced CDR3 bases are TGTGCCAGCACCCTGACTGGGGGGGCAAACACCGGGCAGCTCTAC. Translation: CASTLTGGANTGQLY. The CDR3 in its entirety is CASTLTGGANTGQLYF.

This clone was recorded a few times. Genes and germline are mouse. The sequenced fragment ends 1 residue before the CDR3 boundary, so the rest is inferred from the germline J gene. This chain uses TRBV3 with TRBJ2-2; D gene uncertain. Trimming pared 3 bases from V and 2 bases from J, leaving 1 base between. The CDR3 consists of 12 residues. CDR1 is SNHLY, CDR2 FYNGKV, per germline (reference sequence). The CDR3 bases that were read are TGTGCCAGCAGCTTTAACACCGGGCAGCTCTAC. Its protein product is CASSFNTGQLY. The CDR3 reads in full as CASSFNTGQLYF. The full variable domain, rest sourced from reference TRBV3 and TRBJ2-2, is GPKVLQIPSHQIIDMGQMVTLNCDPVSNHLYFYWYKQILGQQMEFLVNFYNGKVMEKSKLFKDQFSVERPDGSYFTLKIQPTALEDSAVYFCASSFNTGQLYFGEGSKLTVL.

In its sample, this clone was seen once. Genes here carry mouse names. CDR3 bases read: TGTGCCAGCAGTCTGGGGGGGCTTGCTGAGCAGTTC. This encodes CASSLGGLAEQF. The full CDR3 protein is CASSLGGLAEQFF. The chain combines TRBV24 with TRBJ2-1, with D possibly TRBD2 on 7 matching bases. Coverage ceases 1 residue before the CDR3 finishes, and the germline J gene fills in the end. Trimming removed 2 bases from V and 6 bases from J, with 8 bases in between. CDR1 is KGHTA, CDR2 FRNEEI, per germline. The length of the CDR3 is 13 residues.

This clone has only a few counts. Mouse gene names apply. With the read ending 1 residue before the CDR3 end, the germline J gene is used to fill in that end. The gene calls are TRBV23 and TRBJ2-7; the table's D call, TRBD1, was not checked against the DNA. The CDR3 totals 13 residues. Per germline, CDR1 KGHTA and CDR2 FQNQQP. The CDR3 loop is CSSSQTGAREQYF. The CDR3 DNA, read in part, is TGCTCCAGCAGCCAAACAGGGGCGAGGGAACAGTAC.

This clone was seen a few times. Genes and germline are mouse. Read coverage stops 1 residue before the CDR3 terminus; the germline J gene supplies the remainder. V and J are TRBV26 and TRBJ1-4, with 8 bases identical to TRBD1. With 6 bases clipped from V and 2 bases from J, the junction kept 2 bases outside the gene matches. The CDR3 has 14 amino acids. CDR1 KGHPV and CDR2 FQNQEV come from the germline V gene (reference sequence). This CDR3 reads CASSRQGSNERLFF. The DNA read from the CDR3 is TGTGCCAGCAGCCGACAGGGGTCCAACGAAAGATTATTT.

A note on this clone: The genes are named according to mouse. The read terminates 1 residue ahead of where the CDR3 ends, so the germline J gene completes it. The chain combines TRBV13-3 with TRBJ1-1; perhaps TRBD1 as D (6 bases). CDR3 length equals 13 residues. The V end was cut by 5 bases, the J end by 4 bases, with 12 bases between. Germline values: CDR1 NNHDY, CDR2 SYVADS. The part of the CDR3 DNA that was read is TGTGCCAGCAGGGGGGGGCGCGGCACAGAAGTCTTC. Its translation is CASRGGRGTEVF. The entire CDR3 reads CASRGGRGTEVFF.

To note about this clone: Gene names are mouse gene names. The CDR3 end lies 1 residue beyond the end of the read and is filled in from the germline J gene. This specimen includes other DNA sequences encoding the same CDR3. The chain carries TRBV23 and TRBJ1-1. Germline V lookup: CDR1 KGHTA, CDR2 FQNQQP. This CDR3 spans 14 amino acids. The CDR3 spells CSSSQSPGNTEVFF. The part of the CDR3 DNA that was read is TGCTCCAGCAGTCAATCTCCCGGTAACACAGAAGTCTTC. The full variable domain, in which reference TRBV23 and TRBJ1-1 provide the parts outside the CDR3, is DAAVTQKPRYLIKMKGQEAEMKCIPEKGHTAVFWYQQKQSKELKFLIYFQNQQPLDQIDMVKERFSAVCPSSSLCSLGIRTCEAEDSALYLCSSSQSPGNTEVFFGKGTRLTVV.

Note on this clone: The genes are named according to mouse. The CDR3 end lies 1 residue beyond the end of the read and is filled in from the germline J gene. V usage is TRBV26 and J usage is TRBJ2-3; 10 nucleotides line up with TRBD1. This CDR3 comprises 13 residues. Germline V CDR1 and CDR2: KGHPV, FQNQEV (reference sequence). With 8 bases clipped from V and 3 bases from J, the junction kept 2 bases outside the gene matches. CDR3 region: CASLGQGAETLYF. The sequenced CDR3 bases are TGTGCCAGCCTGGGACAGGGGGCAGAAACGCTGTAT.

This clone appeared a few times. The genes are named according to mouse. The read stops 1 residue short of the end of the CDR3; the missing end is completed from the germline J gene. The gene calls are TRBV5 and TRBJ1-3, with D possibly TRBD1 on 5 matching bases. The V end was cut by 4 bases, the J end by 0 bases, with 10 bases between. The CDR3 runs to 15 residues. Germline CDR1 and CDR2: LGHNA and YNLKQL (reference sequence). The CDR3 bases that were read are TGTGCCAGCAGCCCGACAGACTATTCTGGAAATACGCTCTAT. This sequence encodes CASSPTDYSGNTLY. Given in full, the CDR3 is CASSPTDYSGNTLYF.

A note on this clone: Gene names are the mouse ones. The sequenced CDR3 bases are TGTGCCAGCAGCTTACTGGGGGACACCTTGTAC. This sequence encodes CASSLLGDTLY. The whole CDR3 is CASSLLGDTLYF. J is TRBJ2-4 and V is TRBV3; the match to TRBD2 covers 7 bases. The CDR3 end is not reached by the read, which stops 1 residue before it; the germline J gene fills it in. The CDR3 has 12 amino acids. After removal of 2 bases from V and 7 bases from J, the junction contained 0 bases not matched to a gene. Germline CDR1 reads SNHLY; CDR2 reads FYNGKV (reference sequence).

A word on this clone: Gene and germline names: mouse. The read ends 1 residue early relative to the CDR3; the germline J gene fills the gap. The chain joins TRBV13-1 to TRBJ1-2; D call uncertain. The V and J ends lost 3 bases and 0 bases respectively, with 6 bases between them. Germline V gene sequence: CDR1 NSHNY, CDR2 SYGAGN. This CDR3 contains 13 residues. CDR3 region: CASSVDSNSDYTF. Partial CDR3 DNA: TGTGCCAGCAGTGTCGACTCAAACTCCGACTACACC.

Note on this clone: Gene names are mouse gene names. The sequenced fragment ends 1 residue before the CDR3 boundary, so the rest is inferred from the germline J gene. The chain uses TRBV5 and TRBJ1-1; D is uncertain. The CDR3 extends over 14 amino acids. From germline, CDR1 is LGHNA and CDR2 YNLKQL (reference sequence). The germline V and J ends were trimmed by 4 bases and 0 bases, with 9 bases remaining between them. The CDR3 loop reads CASSPGHANTEVFF. The CDR3 DNA, read in part, is TGTGCCAGCAGCCCTGGGCATGCAAACACAGAAGTCTTC.

As concerns this clone: Genes and germline are mouse. The CDR3 goes on 1 residue after the read ends, and that part is filled in from the germline J gene. This chain joins TRBV3 and TRBJ1-3, with D uncertain. Trimming shortened V by 1 base and J by 0 bases, and 4 bases separated the two germline ends. Germline V gene lookup returns CDR1 SNHLY and CDR2 FYNGKV (reference sequence). The CDR3 contains 14 residues. The CDR3 DNA, read in part, is TGTGCCAGCAGCTTAGAGAGTTCTGGAAATACGCTCTAT. It specifies CASSLESSGNTLY. The whole CDR3 reads CASSLESSGNTLYF.

Points on this clone: Genes and germline are mouse. Read coverage stops 1 residue before the CDR3 terminus; the germline J gene supplies the remainder. The genes are TRBV13-3 and TRBJ2-7, with 12 nucleotides matching TRBD2. Per germline, CDR1 NNHDY and CDR2 SYVADS. There are 13 residues in the CDR3. V gave up 9 bases and J gave up 7 bases; unmatched junction bases: 8. The CDR3 here is CATRLGGRGEQYF. The sequenced part of the CDR3 DNA is TGTGCCACCAGACTGGGGGGGCGCGGGGAACAGTAC.

This clone has more than one count but fewer than ten. Gene names refer to mouse genes. With the read ending 1 residue before the CDR3 end, the germline J gene is used to fill in that end. The chain employs TRBV16 and TRBJ1-3, with 7 nucleotides matching TRBD1. The CDR3 runs to 14 residues. Germline assignment: CDR1 SGHSA and CDR2 FRNQAP. The V gene end was trimmed by 5 bases and the J gene end by 0 bases; junction bases not matched to a gene: 1. The CDR3 sequence: CASSRDSSGNTLYF. The sequenced CDR3 bases are TGTGCAAGCAGCCGGGACAGTTCTGGAAATACGCTCTAT.